The 10 T cell receptor beta chains given below trace back to one sample, sequenced in a study of CD8 T cells in Susac syndrome. It was with random hexamers that roughly 0.45 to 1 ug RNA was reverse transcribed. TCRdb re-analysed the immunoSEQ multiplex PCR reads in MiXCR, keeping a single row per CDR3 protein. Seen here are 50,000 or so distinct CDR3 sequences, 93% observed once, and the top ten hold about 0.51%. Sequencing was performed on CD8+ T cells from PBMCs. The receptors here all came from a human donor with multiple sclerosis.

CDR3: CASKGILYNEQFF. The CDR3 coding sequence is TGTGCCAGCAAAGGGATCCTCTACAATGAGCAGTTCTTC. The chain joins TRBV7-9 to TRBJ2-1; unclear D gene. The CDR3 length is 13 residues. Germline loops: CDR1 SEHNR, CDR2 FQNEAQ (reference sequence). V lost 7 bases and J lost 3, with 10 bases in between.

The CDR3 loop reads CASSQRKFHGKLFF. CDR3 bases: TGTGCCAGCAGCCAGAGAAAATTCCATGGCAAACTGTTTTTT. This chain uses TRBV28 with TRBJ1-4; D remains ambiguous. V gave up 6 bases and J gave up 11 bases, with 19 bases separating them. There are 14 residues in the CDR3. Germline-derived CDR1 and CDR2 are MDHEN and SYDVKM.

This clonotype was detected only once. This rearrangement joins TRBV5-5 to TRBJ1-1; the D is unclear. With 0 bases removed from V and 7 bases from J, the gap between germline ends came to 7 bases. Germline V gene sequence: CDR1 SGHKS, CDR2 YYEKEE (reference sequence). This CDR3 is 12 amino acids long. CDR3 sequence: CASSLVPIEAFF. In nucleotides, the CDR3 is TGTGCCAGCAGCTTGGTGCCCATTGAAGCTTTCTTT. The variable domain in full, completed from reference TRBV5-5 and TRBJ1-1, reads DAGVTQSPTHLIKTRGQQVTLRCSPISGHKSVSWYQQVLGQGPQFIFQYYEKEERGRGNFPDRFSARQFPNYSSELNVNALLLGDSALYLCASSLVPIEAFFGQGTRLTVV.

The chain has TRBV27 and TRBJ2-1; 8 bases are shared with TRBD2. Germline assignment: CDR1 MNHEY and CDR2 SMNVEV (reference sequence). The V segment lost 0 bases and the J segment 1 base; nucleotides outside the gene matches: 2. The CDR3 runs to 16 residues. In DNA, the CDR3 is TGTGCCAGCAGTTTATCTAGCGGGGATTCCTACAATGAGCAGTTCTTC. Protein sequence: CASSLSSGDSYNEQFF.

This sequence joins TRBV2 and TRBJ2-5, with TRBD1 as a possible D gene (6 bases). CDR1 SNHLY and CDR2 FYNNEI come from the germline V gene. V shed 4 bases and J shed 5 bases, with 20 bases lying between them. CDR3 length: 16 residues. The CDR3 loop reads CASSGSTGRTRETQYF. The CDR3 region has the DNA TGTGCCAGCAGTGGCTCGACAGGACGCACCCGTGAGACCCAGTACTTC.

The gene calls are TRBV13 and TRBJ2-2; 8 bases agree with TRBD1. The V gene's germline CDR1 is PRHDT and CDR2 FYEKMQ (reference sequence). The CDR3 totals 14 residues. Germline trimming cut 5 bases from V and 5 bases from J; bases unmatched to any gene: 4. The CDR3: CASSAGQGTGELFF. CDR3 bases: TGTGCCAGCAGCGCAGGACAGGGAACCGGGGAGCTGTTTTTT.

The chain joins TRBV11-2 to TRBJ2-3; D is unclear. Between the trimmed V and J ends, which lost 3 bases and 2 bases, there was a span of 12 bases. This CDR3 is built from 15 residues. Germline loops: CDR1 SGHAT, CDR2 FQNNGV. CDR3 nucleotides: TGTGCCAGCAGCTTGGGGAAGGATCTCACAGATACGCAGTATTTT. Amino acids: CASSLGKDLTDTQYF.

This clonotype was detected once. The V gene is TRBV12-3 or TRBV12-4, the J gene TRBJ1-5; the D is unclear. The CDR3 contains 13 residues. Trimming left V 3 bases short and J 2 bases short, with 5 bases between. The CDR3 region has the DNA TGTGCCAGCAGTTTGGACGGCAATCAGCCCCAGCATTTT. Translating it yields CASSLDGNQPQHF.

This sequence joins TRBV20-1 and TRBJ2-7, with 8 bases that match TRBD2. CDR3 size: 13 residues. The V gene's germline CDR1 is DFQATT and CDR2 SNEGSKA (reference sequence). The junction had 4 bases not matched to a gene; V was cut back by 3 bases and J by 3 bases. As DNA, the CDR3 is TGCAGTGCTAGGACTAGCGTATACTACGAGCAGTACTTC. Residues: CSARTSVYYEQYF.

CDR3 nucleotide sequence: TGTGCCAGCAGTGAAGTGGTGATAGCGGGGGGTTTTGGGGCCAACGTCCTGACTTTC. It encodes CASSEVVIAGGFGANVLTF. The chain couples TRBV2 to TRBJ2-6, with 10 positions matching TRBD2. CDR3 length equals 19 residues. V lost 1 base, J lost 3 bases, and 9 bases stayed unmatched. Germline assignment: CDR1 SNHLY and CDR2 FYNNEI.